A selection of T cell receptor beta chains follows, all from one sample in a study of cytomegalovirus exposure and HLA in healthy donors. The table came from immunoSEQ multiplex PCR; TCRdb's copy has only in-frame clones and leaves some out. Here the sample spans about 150,000 clones, 80% to 90% being singletons. The material sequenced was PBMCs. All receptors derive from a woman in her late teens or twenties in good health and CMV-seronegative. CDR3s include the opening cysteine and the closing phenylalanine or tryptophan. The order of the fields is J gene, D gene, clone size, V gene, CDR3 length, CDR3 protein, CDR3 DNA. The D gene is left open where the match is weak. The size of a clone is reported for some rows only, either as once, few or many, or as a class for expanded clones.

TRBJ1-2,NA,NA,TRBV6-5,12,CASSYGEGGYTF,TGTGCCAGCAGTTACGGGGAGGGTGGCTACACCTTC
TRBJ2-5,NA,NA,TRBV7-2,14,CASSLVGGVETQYF,TGTGCCAGCAGCTTAGTTGGAGGTGTAGAGACCCAGTACTTC
TRBJ2-7,NA,NA,TRBV7-9,16,CASSLAPGHPTYEQYF,TGTGCCAGCAGCTTAGCGCCGGGACACCCGACCTACGAGCAGTACTTC
TRBJ1-2,NA,NA,TRBV19,11,CASSLTFGYTF,TGTGCCAGTAGCCTCACTTTCGGCTACACCTTC
TRBJ2-3,TRBD2,NA,TRBV7-2,17,CASSARLAGDPTDTQYF,TGTGCCAGCAGCGCCAGACTAGCGGGAGACCCCACAGATACGCAGTATTTT
TRBJ2-1,TRBD2,NA,TRBV7-8,16,CASSPRWSSGVNEQFF,TGTGCCAGCAGCCCGAGGTGGTCTAGCGGGGTCAATGAGCAGTTCTTC
TRBJ2-3,NA,NA,TRBV9,16,CASSVLSFPEGIAQYF,TGTGCCAGCAGCGTACTTTCATTTCCGGAGGGAATAGCGCAGTATTTT
TRBJ2-5,TRBD1,NA,TRBV30,14,CAWSGTGSRETQYF,TGTGCCTGGAGTGGGACAGGGAGTCGAGAGACCCAGTACTTC
TRBJ1-2,TRBD1,once,TRBV4-2,15,CASSHDGTGNYGYTF,TGTGCCAGCAGCCACGACGGGACAGGGAACTATGGCTACACCTTC
TRBJ2-1,TRBD2,once,TRBV9,17,CASSVLYGGSAYNEQFF,TGTGCCAGCAGCGTATTGTACGGCGGGAGCGCCTACAATGAGCAGTTCTTC
TRBJ1-1,TRBD1,NA,TRBV4-3,16,CASSQQSTGGNTEAFF,TGCGCCAGCAGCCAACAGTCGACAGGGGGGAACACTGAAGCTTTCTTT
TRBJ2-5,TRBD2,NA,TRBV18,13,CASSPSGEETQYF,TGTGCCAGCTCACCCAGCGGGGAGGAGACCCAGTACTTC
TRBJ1-6,TRBD1,NA,TRBV29-1,13,CSVGTGGNSPLHF,TGCAGCGTAGGGACAGGGGGGAATTCACCCCTCCACTTT
TRBJ2-1,TRBD2,NA,TRBV11-2,16,CASSLGTSGRFNEQFF,TGTGCCAGCAGCCTCGGGACTAGCGGGAGGTTCAATGAGCAGTTCTTC
TRBJ1-2,TRBD1,NA,TRBV6-5,15,CASSVGGQVNYGYTF,TGTGCCAGCAGTGTTGGGGGACAGGTTAACTATGGCTACACCTTC
TRBJ1-4,NA,NA,TRBV10-3,15,CAISWGQGLNEKLFF,TGTGCCATCAGTTGGGGTCAGGGACTTAATGAAAAACTGTTTTTT
TRBJ2-7,TRBD1,NA,TRBV9,14,CASSAGQGGYEQYF,TGTGCCAGCAGCGCGGGACAGGGGGGCTACGAGCAGTACTTC
TRBJ2-1,NA,NA,TRBV7-2,15,CASSLVADAYNEQFF,TGTGCCAGCAGCTTAGTAGCGGATGCCTACAATGAGCAGTTCTTC
TRBJ2-7,TRBD1,NA,TRBV6-5,15,CASSYSDRGSYEQYF,TGTGCCAGCAGTTACTCGGACAGGGGGTCCTACGAGCAGTACTTC
TRBJ1-3,NA,NA,TRBV5-4,15,CASSAHGPGDDTIYF,TGTGCCAGCAGCGCCCATGGGCCGGGGGACGACACCATATATTTT
TRBJ2-5,NA,NA,TRBV4-1,17,CASSPRSEGISQETQYF,TGCGCCAGCAGCCCTCGTTCGGAGGGGATATCCCAAGAGACCCAGTACTTC
TRBJ2-3,NA,NA,TRBV5-4,14,CASTLGGGTDTQYF,TGTGCCAGCACCCTGGGGGGAGGCACAGATACGCAGTATTTT
TRBJ2-6,NA,NA,TRBV19,15,CASSIGAGGANVLTF,TGTGCCAGTAGTATAGGTGCGGGAGGGGCCAACGTCCTGACTTTC
TRBJ2-7,NA,few,TRBV6-5,12,CASSPGEYEQYF,TGTGCCAGCAGCCCCGGGGAATACGAGCAGTACTTC
TRBJ2-1,NA,NA,TRBV18,16,CASSPTVKSSYNEQFF,TGTGCCAGCTCTCCCACAGTAAAGAGCTCCTACAATGAGCAGTTCTTC
TRBJ2-5,NA,NA,TRBV15,15,CATSPRAGSQETQYF,TGTGCCACCAGCCCCCGGGCAGGGTCCCAAGAGACCCAGTACTTC
TRBJ2-3,TRBD2,NA,TRBV7-3,15,CASSLRLAGVDTQYF,TGTGCCAGCAGCTTACGGCTAGCGGGAGTGGATACGCAGTATTTT
TRBJ2-7,NA,NA,TRBV5-1,14,CASNLEGLSYEQYF,TGCGCCAGCAACCTTGAGGGACTCTCCTACGAGCAGTACTTC
TRBJ1-2,NA,NA,TRBV18,15,CASSANPHEDYGYTF,TGTGCCAGCTCAGCAAACCCCCACGAGGACTATGGCTACACCTTC
TRBJ1-4,TRBD1,NA,TRBV29-1,14,CRAGTGVQDEKLFF,TGCAGGGCTGGGACAGGGGTTCAGGATGAAAAACTGTTTTTT
TRBJ2-5,NA,NA,TRBV7-9,14,CASRADWGEETQYF,TGTGCCAGCAGAGCGGACTGGGGGGAAGAGACCCAGTACTTC
TRBJ1-1,NA,NA,TRBV6-5,13,CASSYSAGTEAFF,TGTGCCAGCAGTTACTCGGCAGGGACTGAAGCTTTCTTT
TRBJ2-1,TRBD2,NA,TRBV28,19,CASSPGSQILAGAYNEQFF,TGTGCCAGCAGCCCAGGGTCCCAGATACTAGCGGGAGCCTACAATGAGCAGTTCTTC
TRBJ2-4,NA,NA,TRBV9,14,CASSEDNRQNIQYF,TGTGCCAGCAGCGAAGACAATCGGCAGAACATTCAGTACTTC
TRBJ1-2,TRBD1,NA,TRBV7-9,15,CASSEQGSPNYGYTF,TGTGCCAGCAGCGAACAGGGGAGTCCCAACTATGGCTACACCTTC
TRBJ2-7,TRBD1,NA,TRBV11-3,13,CASSLGQGASLYF,TGTGCCAGCAGCTTGGGACAGGGGGCGTCTCTGTACTTC
TRBJ2-7,NA,NA,TRBV14,13,CASSQQDFYEQYF,TGTGCCAGCAGCCAGCAGGACTTCTACGAGCAGTACTTC
TRBJ2-3,NA,NA,TRBV27,13,CASKKGVADTQYF,TGTGCCAGCAAGAAGGGGGTGGCAGATACGCAGTATTTT
TRBJ2-3,NA,NA,TRBV28,16,CASTLRGSGGGDTQYF,TGTGCCAGCACCCTTCGGGGTAGCGGAGGAGGAGATACGCAGTATTTT
TRBJ2-1,TRBD2,NA,TRBV9,17,CASSVGVAGGPYNEQFF,TGTGCCAGCAGCGTAGGGGTAGCGGGGGGGCCCTACAATGAGCAGTTCTTC
TRBJ1-2,TRBD1,NA,TRBV30,13,CAWGTGGAFGYTF,TGTGCCTGGGGGACAGGGGGCGCCTTTGGCTACACCTTC
TRBJ2-5,TRBD2,NA,TRBV7-8,15,CASSFHTGTTETQYF,TGTGCCAGCAGCTTCCACACCGGGACTACAGAGACCCAGTACTTC
TRBJ2-4,TRBD1,NA,TRBV6-5,14,CASSSSWDRGPQYF,TGTGCCAGCAGTTCCTCCTGGGACAGGGGCCCCCAGTACTTC
TRBJ1-5,NA,NA,TRBV19,13,CASSLDRTQPQHF,TGTGCCAGTAGCCTTGACAGGACTCAGCCCCAGCATTTT
TRBJ2-4,TRBD2,once,TRBV11-2,15,CASSWAGDPKNIQYF,TGTGCCAGCAGCTGGGCGGGGGACCCCAAAAACATTCAGTACTTC